This TCR beta chain emerged from a study of technical replicates of blood from a few donors. Profiling relied on immunoSEQ multiplex PCR, and the TCRdb table lists in-frame clones only, not all of them. This sample has 40,000 to 60,000 clones, with about 86% found just once. CDR1 is WNHNN and CDR2 is SYGVQD in the germline V gene (reference sequence). The length of the CDR3 is 13 residues. The germline V and J ends were trimmed by 5 bases and 6 bases, with 11 bases remaining between them. This clone occurred once. V and J are TRBV10-1 and TRBJ2-1, with D possibly TRBD2 on 6 matching bases. This receptor was identified in a human donor in good health. Some clones in this sample may be carry-over from other donors' samples. The sequenced material came from PBMCs. CDR3 DNA: TGCGCCAGCAGTTGTCTGCGGGGCAATGAGCAGTTCTTC. Protein product: CASSCLRGNEQFF.